Following are 18 T cell receptor beta chains from one sample sequenced in a study of T cell repertoires in cytomegalovirus infection. TCRdb passed the reads through MiXCR, listing each CDR3 protein once. The repertoire includes 630,000 or so distinct CDR3 sequences, around 24% of them detected once, and roughly 8% sits in the top ten. Source material: CD8+ T cells from PBMCs. The receptors shown here come from a human donor in good health (CMV status not recorded). Some clones in this sample may be carry-over from other donors' samples.

The chain carries TRBV14 and TRBJ2-5; tentatively, D is TRBD1 (7 bases). The V end lost 3 bases, the J end lost 5 bases, and 16 bases lay between the germline ends. There are 15 residues in the CDR3. Germline lookup yields CDR1 SGHDN and CDR2 FVKESK. The CDR3 protein is CASSHGGGLQETQYF. CDR3 sequence (DNA): TGTGCCAGCAGCCATGGAGGGGGCCTTCAGGAGACCCAGTACTTC.

This clonotype was observed a handful of times. The rearrangement links TRBV5-6 to TRBJ2-7, with D possibly matching TRBD1 (5 bases). Trimming took 3 bases from V and 0 from J, leaving 10 bases between them. This CDR3 is built from 14 residues. Germline-derived CDR1 and CDR2 are SGHDT and YYEEEE. The CDR3 is CASSSYRISYEQYV. CDR3 DNA: TGTGCCAGCAGCTCCTACAGGATCTCCTACGAGCAGTACGTC.

The rearrangement uses TRBV15 and TRBJ2-3; the match to TRBD2 covers 9 bases. V shed 4 bases, J shed 6 bases, and the junction held 8 bases outside the gene matches. In germline, CDR1 is LNHNV, CDR2 YYDKDF (reference sequence). The CDR3 has 15 amino acids. DNA for the CDR3: TGTGCCACCAGCATCGAGGGTAGCGGGGGCGATACGCAGTATTTT. It is translated as CATSIEGSGGDTQYF.

This clonotype was picked up a small number of times. The rearrangement joins TRBV20-1 to TRBJ1-2, with TRBD1 matching 7 bases. Per the germline V gene, CDR1 is DFQATT and CDR2 is SNEGSKA (reference sequence). J lost 3 bases, V lost 1 base, and 8 bases had no gene match. This CDR3 is built from 15 residues. The DNA for the CDR3 is TGCAGTGCTAGAGTCACCCCTACAGGGGACTATGGCTACACCTTC. Translating it yields CSARVTPTGDYGYTF.

CDR3 in DNA: TGTGCCAGCAGCTCTCGACAGGGATCCTTTCCCGGGGCCAACGTCCTGACTTTC. It yields the protein CASSSRQGSFPGANVLTF. This chain joins TRBV7-4 and TRBJ2-6; TRBD1 matches 7 bases. Germline assignment: CDR1 SGHVT and CDR2 SQSDAQ. The V and J ends lost 4 bases and 4 bases, in that order; junction bases with no gene match: 13. This CDR3 has 18 amino acids.

The chain links TRBV28 to TRBJ1-1, with 8 bases aligning to TRBD1. J lost 5 bases, V lost 7 bases, and 12 bases had no gene match. The CDR3 length is 15 residues. Germline assignment: CDR1 MDHEN and CDR2 SYDVKM. CDR3 protein: CASIPVAGGRTEAFF. The DNA for the CDR3 is TGTGCCAGCATTCCTGTGGCAGGGGGCCGAACTGAAGCTTTCTTT.

This clonotype has more than one count but fewer than ten. This chain connects TRBV29-1 to TRBJ2-1, with TRBD1 matching 8 bases. The CDR3 length is 11 residues. Trimming at V came to 4 bases and at J to 8 bases, leaving 1 base not matched to a gene. Germline lookup yields CDR1 SQVTM and CDR2 ANQGSEA. In DNA, the CDR3 is TGCAGCGTTGCACAGGGGGATGAGCAGTTCTTC. This sequence encodes CSVAQGDEQFF.

This clonotype appeared a few times. The chain uses TRBV7-3 and TRBJ2-1; 13 bases agree with TRBD2. The CDR3 has 15 amino acids. Unmatched junction bases numbered 5, after V lost 5 bases and J lost 7 bases. Germline V gene sequence: CDR1 SGHTA, CDR2 FQGTGA. The CDR3 bases are TGTGCCAGCAGCGATACTAGCGGGGGGGTTAATGAGCAGTTCTTC. Translating gives CASSDTSGGVNEQFF.

V gene TRBV7-4 combines with J gene TRBJ1-2, with no clear D. The germline CDR1 and CDR2 sequences are SGHVT and SQSDAQ. The CDR3 runs 16 residues. V was clipped by 2 bases and J by 7 bases, with 20 bases between them. The CDR3 sequence is CASSLPDTPHTTGYTF. The CDR3 DNA reads TGTGCCAGCAGCTTACCAGACACCCCGCACACAACTGGCTACACCTTC.

Details on this clonotype: A read error may be the cause here, since a much bigger clone is one base away. V is TRBV7-6 and J is TRBJ2-7; the D gene is possibly TRBD1 (6 bases). The CDR3 spans 12 residues. Germline V gene sequence: CDR1 SGHVS, CDR2 FNYEAQ. CDR3 DNA sequence: TGTGCCAGCAGTTTCAGGGGCTACGGGCAGTACGTC. This sequence encodes CASSFRGYGQYV.

This clonotype was detected a few times. The chain joins TRBV20-1 to TRBJ1-5; D remains ambiguous. Germline V gives CDR1 DFQATT, CDR2 SNEGSKA (reference sequence). V dropped 3 bases and J dropped 5 bases, with 11 bases sitting between them. The CDR3 runs 13 residues. CDR3 sequence reads: CSASHSVYQPQHF. The CDR3 DNA reads as TGCAGTGCTAGTCACAGTGTTTATCAGCCCCAGCATTTT.

V and J are TRBV10-3 and TRBJ2-3; D is ambiguous. V lost 2 bases and J lost 4, with 10 bases in between. This CDR3 comprises 14 residues. CDR1 and CDR2 (germline): ENHRY, SYGVKD. The CDR3 spells CAISEEVLPDTQYF. In DNA, the CDR3 is TGTGCCATCAGTGAGGAGGTACTCCCAGATACGCAGTATTTT.

The genes are TRBV20-1 and TRBJ1-6; tentatively, D is TRBD1 (5 bases). The germline gives CDR1 DFQATT, CDR2 SNEGSKA (reference sequence). Between the trimmed V and J ends, which lost 3 bases and 0 bases, there was a span of 9 bases. The CDR3 is 15 residues long. CDR3: CSARGPSSYNSPLHF. The CDR3 region has the DNA TGCAGTGCTAGGGGACCGAGCTCCTATAATTCACCCCTCCACTTT.

This clonotype was seen a few times. V gene TRBV7-9 combines with J gene TRBJ1-5; tentative D call: TRBD1 (5 bases). V lost 6 bases and J lost 4, with 10 bases in between. The CDR3 contains 13 residues. Germline CDR1 is SEHNR and CDR2 is FQNEAQ (reference sequence). CDR3 DNA sequence: TGTGCCAGCAGAAAAGAGGGGAATCAGCCCCAGCATTTT. The encoded protein is CASRKEGNQPQHF. Looking up the rest from reference TRBV7-9 and TRBJ1-5 gives the full variable domain: DTGVSQNPRHKITKRGQNVTFRCDPISEHNRLYWYRQTLGQGPEFLTYFQNEAQLEKSRLLSDRFSAERPKGSFSTLEIQRTEQGDSAMYLCASRKEGNQPQHFGDGTRLSIL.

V gene TRBV19 combines with J gene TRBJ1-2, with 8 positions matching TRBD1. V lost 7 bases to trimming and J lost 3 bases; unmatched junction nucleotides: 7. The CDR3 runs 14 residues. Germline loops: CDR1 LNHDA, CDR2 SQIVND (reference sequence). CDR3 coding DNA: TGTGCCAGTAATGGACAGGGAGAGGACTATGGCTACACCTTC. Translation gives CASNGQGEDYGYTF. Looking up the rest from reference TRBV19 and TRBJ1-2 gives the full variable domain: DGGITQSPKYLFRKEGQNVTLSCEQNLNHDAMYWYRQDPGQGLRLIYYSQIVNDFQKGDIAEGYSVSREKKESFPLTVTSAQKNPTAFYLCASNGQGEDYGYTFGSGTRLTVV.

This chain links TRBV2 with TRBJ2-3; TRBD2 aligns across 15 bases. The length of the CDR3 is 17 residues. Germline V gene lookup returns CDR1 SNHLY and CDR2 FYNNEI. V was clipped by 6 bases and J by 0 bases; unmatched bases: 4. CDR3 region: CASRGLAGGTSTDTQYF. The DNA of the CDR3 is TGTGCCAGCAGGGGACTAGCGGGGGGCACTAGCACAGATACGCAGTATTTT.

This clonotype has more than one count but fewer than ten. The genes are TRBV6-2 or TRBV6-3 and TRBJ2-1; D is undetermined. V was pared by 2 bases and J by 4 bases, with 9 bases between. The CDR3 contains 14 residues. CDR1 MNHEY and CDR2 SVGEGT come from the germline V gene. The CDR3 here is CASSYVSLYNEQFF. The CDR3 nucleotides read TGTGCCAGCAGTTACGTTTCTCTTTACAATGAGCAGTTCTTC.

On this clonotype itself: A read error may be the cause here, since a much bigger clone is one base away. This rearrangement joins TRBV7-8 to TRBJ2-6; perhaps D is TRBD1 or TRBD2 (5 bases each). CDR1 and CDR2 (germline): SGHVS, FQNEAQ. This CDR3 spans 15 amino acids. CDR3 nucleotides: TGTCCCAGCAGCTCGGGACCGACGGGGGCCAACGTCCTGACTTTC. Translating it yields CPSSSGPTGANVLTF.